These 15 T cell receptor beta chains originate from one sample sequenced in a study of long-term antiretroviral therapy in people with HIV. immunoSEQ v3.0 was run at survey level. Profiled with immunoSEQ multiplex PCR; TCRdb holds only in-frame clones, not every one. This table holds about 32,000 clones, 70% to 90% found once. The source material was unsorted PBMCs, sampled approximately 3.3 years after starting antiretroviral therapy. These receptors were taken from a man younger than 35 with HIV.

J is TRBJ2-7 and V is TRBV7-9; no definite D call. The V end lost 5 bases, the J end lost 7 bases, and 18 bases lay between the germline ends. Germline V gives CDR1 SEHNR, CDR2 FQNEAQ (reference sequence). This CDR3 region has 14 residues. The CDR3 spells CASSHLRILGEQYF. In DNA form, the CDR3 reads TGTGCCAGCAGCCACCTCCGAATACTGGGGGAGCAGTACTTC.

The V call is TRBV27, the J call TRBJ2-3; 8 bases agree with TRBD2. The trim removed 3 bases at V and 4 bases at J, leaving 9 bases unmatched. Germline CDR1 is MNHEY and CDR2 is SMNVEV (reference sequence). The CDR3 is made up of 16 amino acids. CDR3 in amino acids: CASSFHGLASPDTQYF. The CDR3 DNA reads TGTGCCAGCAGTTTTCACGGACTAGCTAGTCCAGATACGCAGTATTTT.

This chain links TRBV7-2 with TRBJ1-1; TRBD1 agrees at 8 bases. CDR1 is SGHTA and CDR2 is FQGNSA in the germline V gene. CDR3 length: 13 residues. The V segment lost 4 bases and the J segment 6 bases; nucleotides outside the gene matches: 4. CDR3: CASSSDRGPEAFF. For the CDR3, the DNA is TGTGCCAGCAGCTCCGACAGGGGACCTGAAGCTTTCTTT.

V usage is TRBV2 and J usage is TRBJ2-7; possible D gene TRBD2, 6 bases. Germline assignment: CDR1 SNHLY and CDR2 FYNNEI. Trimming cost V 5 bases and J 3 bases, with 14 bases left between them. This CDR3 contains 14 residues. The DNA of the CDR3 is TGTGCCAGCAGTCGGGGGAGGACCGACTACGAGCAGTACTTC. Translation gives CASSRGRTDYEQYF.

The chain uses TRBV10-1 and TRBJ2-3; possible D gene TRBD1, 5 bases. Germline lookup yields CDR1 WNHNN and CDR2 SYGVQD (reference sequence). Trimming left V 3 bases short and J 2 bases short, with 15 bases between. The CDR3 runs to 16 residues. The CDR3 region has the DNA TGCGCCAGCAGTGAAGGGGCCCCCTTGTCCACAGATACGCAGTATTTT. Translating it yields CASSEGAPLSTDTQYF.

The chain combines TRBV2 with TRBJ1-4; D not resolved. CDR3 size: 16 residues. The V end was cut by 5 bases, the J end by 0 bases, with 13 bases between. Germline V CDR1 and CDR2: SNHLY, FYNNEI. The CDR3 DNA is TGTGCCAGCAGTACCGGACGCGGCGCAACTAATGAAAAACTGTTTTTT. Its protein product is CASSTGRGATNEKLFF.

The chain couples TRBV7-6 to TRBJ2-3, with D maybe TRBD2 (6 bases). In germline, CDR1 is SGHVS, CDR2 FNYEAQ. The CDR3 length is 15 residues. V was trimmed by 5 bases and J by 0 bases, leaving 12 bases between them. CDR3 amino acids: CASSPRESSTDTQYF. In DNA form, the CDR3 reads TGTGCCAGCAGCCCTCGGGAGTCCAGCACAGATACGCAGTATTTT.

This clone was picked up a small number of times. This chain's CDR3 is CASSTRENFTGELFF. The CDR3 bases are TGTGCCAGCAGCACCAGGGAGAACTTCACCGGGGAGCTGTTTTTT. The rearrangement uses TRBV21-1 and TRBJ2-2. TRBV21-1 is noted as a pseudogene. This CDR3 has 15 residues.

The rearrangement links TRBV11-2 to TRBJ1-5; TRBD1 matches 10 bases. Losses at the gene ends were 6 bases for V and 5 bases for J; bases not matched to a gene: 7. The CDR3 consists of 15 residues. Looked up from germline, CDR1 is SGHAT and CDR2 is FQNNGV. The CDR3 reads CASRQTGGADQPQHF. The CDR3 DNA reads as TGTGCCAGCAGACAGACAGGGGGCGCGGATCAGCCCCAGCATTTT.

Within the sample, this clone is medium-sized (0.01 to 0.1%). This rearrangement joins TRBV5-1 to TRBJ1-1; 8 bases match TRBD1. Looked up from germline, CDR1 is SGHRS and CDR2 is YFSETQ. V was pared by 2 bases and J by 4 bases, with 4 bases of the junction left unmatched. This CDR3 comprises 14 residues. In nucleotides, the CDR3 is TGCGCCAGCAGCTTAACAGGGGGGAGCACTGAAGCTTTCTTT. It yields the protein CASSLTGGSTEAFF. Using reference TRBV5-1 and TRBJ1-1 for the parts outside the CDR3, the full variable domain is KAGVTQTPRYLIKTRGQQVTLSCSPISGHRSVSWYQQTPGQGLQFLFEYFSETQRNKGNFPGRFSGRQFSNSRSEMNVSTLELGDSALYLCASSLTGGSTEAFFGQGTRLTVV.

The gene calls are TRBV11-2 and TRBJ1-1; a weak D match, TRBD1 (6 bases). V gave up 5 bases and J gave up 5 bases, with 15 bases separating them. Germline lookup yields CDR1 SGHAT and CDR2 FQNNGV. This CDR3 spans 14 amino acids. The CDR3 bases are TGTGCCAGCAGCGAAAGGTTCAGGGGAACTGAAGCTTTCTTT. This translates into CASSERFRGTEAFF.

This sequence joins TRBV6-1 and TRBJ2-7, with D possibly TRBD1 on 6 matching bases. Trimming removed 2 bases at V and 3 bases at J, with 14 bases between. Germline CDR1 MNHNS, CDR2 SASEGT. The CDR3 has 15 amino acids. The CDR3 protein is CASSENPDSFYEQYF. CDR3 DNA sequence: TGTGCCAGCAGTGAAAACCCGGACAGTTTCTACGAGCAGTACTTC.

The chain links TRBV7-2 to TRBJ1-5; weak D call: TRBD1 (5 bases). This CDR3 spans 15 amino acids. Germline CDR1 SGHTA, CDR2 FQGNSA. The V end was cut by 1 base, the J end by 7 bases, with 14 bases between. CDR3 bases: TGTGCCAGCAGCTTAGGGGGAGGGGTGAACCAGCCCCAGCATTTT. It specifies CASSLGGGVNQPQHF.

This clone was detected only once. This chain links TRBV9 with TRBJ2-7, with 7 bases fitting TRBD1. Trimming at V came to 3 bases and at J to 2 bases, leaving 5 bases not matched to a gene. Germline V gene data show CDR1 as SGDLS and CDR2 as YYNGEE. This CDR3 has 14 residues. The CDR3 loop reads CASSADRSAYEQYF. DNA of the CDR3: TGTGCCAGCAGCGCGGACAGGTCGGCCTACGAGCAGTACTTC.

Only one count was recorded for this clone. The V and J genes are TRBV11-2 and TRBJ1-1, with 9 nucleotides matching TRBD1. The germline V gene encodes CDR1 SGHAT and CDR2 FQNNGV. Trimming cost V 5 bases and J 5 bases; bases outside gene matches: 18. The CDR3 runs to 18 residues. The CDR3 DNA follows: TGTGCCAGCAGCGCCACCGTTCCCGGGACAGGGATGGGGACTGAAGCTTTCTTT. Translated: CASSATVPGTGMGTEAFF.